These 24 T cell receptor beta chains share one sample of origin, sequenced in a study of breast tumors, draining lymph nodes, adjacent tissues. One entry per CDR3 protein results from TCRdb running MiXCR on the multiplex PCR reads. The sample includes about 9,000 distinct CDR3 sequences, under 55% of them seen just once. The sample consisted of tumor-adjacent breast tissue. These receptors all stem from a female donor with breast cancer. Some clones in this sample may be carry-over from other donors' samples.

By frequency in the sample, this clonotype is medium-sized. The rearrangement uses TRBV7-2 and TRBJ1-5; D is possibly TRBD1 (5 bases). The CDR3 consists of 13 residues. Trimming shortened V by 5 bases and J by 5 bases, and 10 bases separated the two germline ends. In germline, CDR1 is SGHTA, CDR2 FQGNSA. CDR3 in amino acids: CASSVGLHQPQHF. CDR3 nucleotide sequence: TGTGCCAGCAGCGTGGGACTCCATCAGCCCCAGCATTTT.

This clonotype ranks as medium-sized. CDR3 bases: TGCGCCAGCAGCCCGGGGCGGGAGGGGCACGAGCAGTACTTC. Translating gives CASSPGREGHEQYF. This sequence joins TRBV5-1 and TRBJ2-7, with TRBD2 matching over 9 bases. The V gene end was trimmed by 4 bases and the J gene end by 5 bases; junction bases not matched to a gene: 7. CDR1 is SGHRS, CDR2 YFSETQ, per germline. The CDR3 consists of 14 residues.

This clonotype was detected ten times or more. At one end, the junction sequence differs from germline, possibly due to a read error. The CDR3 DNA sequence: TGCAGTGCTAGGCTGGCTAGCGGGTCTGTTTCCTGCAATGAGCAGTTCTTC. It translates to CSARLASGSVSCNEQFF. This chain links TRBV20-1 with TRBJ2-1; 8 bases align to TRBD2. This CDR3 spans 17 amino acids. Germline assignment: CDR1 DFQATT and CDR2 SNEGSKA (reference sequence).

In this sample, this clonotype is medium-sized. The rearrangement uses TRBV7-2 and TRBJ2-2; 10 bases are a match to TRBD2. The CDR3 spans 14 residues. Germline V lookup: CDR1 SGHTA, CDR2 FQGNSA. CDR3 residues: CAGASGSRTGELFF. Here the CDR3 DNA reads TGTGCAGGTGCTAGCGGGAGTCGTACCGGGGAGCTGTTTTTT. The full variable domain, completed using reference TRBV7-2 and TRBJ2-2, is GAGVSQSPSNKVTEKGKDVELRCDPISGHTALYWYRQSLGQGLEFLIYFQGNSAPDKSGLPSDRFSAERTGGSVSTLTIQRTQQEDSAVYLCAGASGSRTGELFFGEGSRLTVL.

There are many counts of this clonotype. The V call is TRBV2, the J call TRBJ1-5, with 9 bases fitting TRBD1. J was trimmed by 2 bases and V by 8 bases; bases with no gene match: 10. CDR1 is SNHLY, CDR2 FYNNEI, per germline. CDR3 length: 16 residues. CDR3 protein: CASRPGTGLGNQPQHF. The CDR3 nucleotides read TGTGCCAGCCGTCCCGGGACAGGGCTCGGCAATCAGCCCCAGCATTTT. Combining the CDR3 with reference TRBV2 and TRBJ1-5 gives the whole variable domain EPEVTQTPSHQVTQMGQEVILRCVPISNHLYFYWYRQILGQKVEFLVSFYNNEISEKSEIFDDQFSVERPDGSNFTLKIRSTKLEDSAMYFCASRPGTGLGNQPQHFGDGTRLSIL.

The rearrangement links TRBV7-9 to TRBJ2-7, with D possibly being TRBD1 (5 bases). This CDR3 has 13 residues. From germline, CDR1 is SEHNR and CDR2 FQNEAQ (reference sequence). V was pared by 5 bases and J by 4 bases, with 12 bases between. The CDR3 loop reads CASSPTTEYEQYF. The CDR3 DNA sequence: TGTGCCAGCAGCCCGACGACAGAGTACGAGCAGTACTTC.

In this sample, this clonotype turned up many times. The V gene is TRBV6-5, the J gene TRBJ2-7; TRBD2 aligns across 13 bases. Germline CDR1 and CDR2: MNHEY and SVGAGI. Trimming removed 2 bases from V and 2 bases from J; junction bases left unmatched: 12. The CDR3 loop spans 19 amino acids. CDR3 sequence (DNA): TGTGCCAGCAGTTACAGGACTAGCGGGAGAGTAAGGGATACCTACGAGCAGTACTTC. This gives the protein CASSYRTSGRVRDTYEQYF.

The chain combines TRBV25-1 with TRBJ1-1; TRBD1 agrees at 10 bases. The trim removed 9 bases at V and 3 bases at J, leaving 4 bases unmatched. Germline V lookup: CDR1 MGHDK, CDR2 SYGVNS. The CDR3 runs to 13 residues. In DNA form, the CDR3 reads TGTGCCAGTAGGGACAGGGGTGACACTGAAGCTTTCTTT. It is translated as CASRDRGDTEAFF.

This clonotype is judged medium-sized. The chain links TRBV7-9 to TRBJ1-4; D is undetermined. This CDR3 region has 17 residues. V gave up 5 bases and J gave up 8 bases, with 24 bases separating them. The V gene's germline CDR1 is SEHNR and CDR2 FQNEAQ (reference sequence). The CDR3 nucleotides read TGTGCCAGCAGCCCTAAACCCCCCGGGTCTGGAGGGGAAAAACTGTTTTTT. It specifies CASSPKPPGSGGEKLFF.

This clonotype came up a few times. The chain links TRBV28 to TRBJ2-2; 9 nucleotides match TRBD2. The V segment lost 5 bases and the J segment 3 bases; nucleotides outside the gene matches: 4. Germline CDR1 is MDHEN and CDR2 is SYDVKM. The CDR3 contains 15 residues. In nucleotides, the CDR3 is TGTGCCAGCAGTCTTAGCGGGAGATACACCGGGGAGCTGTTTTTT. Protein sequence: CASSLSGRYTGELFF.

This chain links TRBV6-1 with TRBJ2-1; 14 nucleotides align to TRBD2. The J call may be incorrect, as the DNA end agrees better with TRBJ2-7. The germline V gene encodes CDR1 MNHNS and CDR2 SASEGT. The CDR3 is 14 residues long. CDR3 residues: CASSAGLAGAEQYF. The DNA for the CDR3 is TGTGCCAGCAGTGCGGGACTAGCGGGAGCTGAGCAGTACTTC.

This clonotype is medium-sized within its sample. The chain uses TRBV28 and TRBJ2-7; 8 positions match TRBD2. This CDR3 spans 14 amino acids. The J segment lost 7 bases and the V segment lost 3 bases, leaving 8 bases of the junction unmatched. The germline V gene has CDR1 MDHEN and CDR2 SYDVKM. CDR3 in DNA: TGTGCCAGCAGTTTCGGGAGGGGCGGGGGGGAGCAGTACTTC. Its translation is CASSFGRGGGEQYF.

This clonotype was found many times. The chain uses TRBV11-3 and TRBJ2-1, with 12 bases identical to TRBD2. The CDR3 has 17 residues. The J segment lost 7 bases and the V segment lost 0 bases, leaving 7 bases of the junction unmatched. In germline, CDR1 is SGHNT, CDR2 YENEEA. The CDR3 bases are TGTGCCAGCAGCTTAGATAGACTAGCGGGAGTAAAAAATGAGCAGTTCTTC. This codes for CASSLDRLAGVKNEQFF. The full variable domain, completed using reference TRBV11-3 and TRBJ2-1, is EAGVVQSPRYKIIEKKQPVAFWCNPISGHNTLYWYLQNLGQGPELLIRYENEEAVDDSQLPKDRFSAERLKGVDSTLKIQPAELGDSAVYLCASSLDRLAGVKNEQFFGPGTRLTVL.

The sample holds many counts of this clonotype. The genes are TRBV19 and TRBJ2-5, with a tentative D call TRBD2 (7 bases). This CDR3 contains 16 residues. Trimming shortened V by 1 base and J by 3 bases, and 15 bases separated the two germline ends. Looked up from germline, CDR1 is LNHDA and CDR2 is SQIVND (reference sequence). CDR3 nucleotide sequence: TGTGCCAGTAGTATAGGTGGCGGGGGCGGCGAAGAGACCCAGTACTTC. Translating gives CASSIGGGGGEETQYF.

This clonotype was seen at least ten times. The CDR3 loop is CASSPLAGGTDTQYF. The CDR3 bases are TGTGCCAGCAGCCCTCTAGCGGGGGGCACAGATACGCAGTATTTT. The rearrangement uses TRBV5-6 and TRBJ2-3, with TRBD2 matching over 10 bases. Germline CDR1 reads SGHDT; CDR2 reads YYEEEE. J gave up 1 base and V 4 bases, and 3 bases lay outside the gene matches. This CDR3 spans 15 amino acids.

Many counts were recorded for this clonotype. The chain couples TRBV9 to TRBJ2-3; TRBD2 might be the D (5 bases). Trimming pared 4 bases from V and 8 bases from J, leaving 11 bases between. Per the germline V gene, CDR1 is SGDLS and CDR2 is YYNGEE. CDR3 size: 12 residues. This chain's CDR3 is CASSSPRGTQYF. The CDR3 DNA reads as TGTGCCAGCAGCTCCCCCCGGGGTACGCAGTATTTT. Full variable domain (outside the CDR3, taken from reference TRBV9 and TRBJ2-3): DSGVTQTPKHLITATGQRVTLRCSPRSGDLSVYWYQQSLDQGLQFLIQYYNGEERAKGNILERFSAQQFPDLHSELNLSSLELGDSALYFCASSSPRGTQYFGPGTRLTVL.

This clonotype was observed many times. The rearrangement joins TRBV30 to TRBJ2-7; D is uncertain. Germline CDR1 GTSNPN, CDR2 SVGIG (reference sequence). The CDR3 is 17 residues long. The V and J ends lost 0 bases and 0 bases respectively, with 18 bases between them. The CDR3 DNA follows: TGTGCCTGGAGTGTATACGTCACGGCTCACAGCTCCTACGAGCAGTACTTC. This translates into CAWSVYVTAHSSYEQYF.

This clonotype qualifies as medium-sized. J is TRBJ1-2 and V is TRBV6-5; a possible D gene is TRBD1 (6 bases). CDR1 MNHEY and CDR2 SVGAGI come from the germline V gene. The V gene lost 4 bases and the J gene lost 2 bases, with 11 bases spanning the gap. The CDR3 runs to 14 residues. CDR3 DNA sequence: TGTGCCAGCAGTTTTCAGGGGCCCAACTATGGCTACACCTTC. The encoded protein is CASSFQGPNYGYTF.

Remarks on this clonotype: One end of the junction is discordant with germline, which a read error may explain. This chain uses TRBV20-1 with TRBJ2-1; TRBD2 matches 8 bases. This CDR3 spans 14 amino acids. Germline V lookup: CDR1 DFQATT, CDR2 SNEGSKA (reference sequence). The CDR3 protein is CSVDRPGGCNERFF. The CDR3 nucleotides read TGCAGTGTTGACCGGCCGGGAGGGTGCAATGAGCGGTTCTTC.

This clonotype is labeled as medium-sized. The J gene is TRBJ2-3, the V gene TRBV2; no firm D call. The CDR3 loop spans 12 amino acids. Germline assignment: CDR1 SNHLY and CDR2 FYNNEI. Trimming removed 5 bases at V and 4 bases at J, with 7 bases between. The CDR3 spells CASSSHSDTQYF. CDR3 in DNA: TGTGCCAGCAGTTCCCATTCAGATACGCAGTATTTT.

The rearrangement joins TRBV28 to TRBJ2-7; the match to TRBD1 covers 7 bases. Germline loops: CDR1 MDHEN, CDR2 SYDVKM. There are 14 residues in the CDR3. J was trimmed by 5 bases and V by 1 base; bases with no gene match: 5. The CDR3 protein is CASSLSGQINEQYF. In DNA, the CDR3 is TGTGCCAGCAGTTTATCGGGACAGATTAACGAGCAGTACTTC.

V is TRBV19 and J is TRBJ1-1, with 8 positions matching TRBD1. The CDR3 covers 14 residues. V gave up 6 bases and J gave up 0 bases; unmatched junction bases: 3. CDR1 is LNHDA, CDR2 SQIVND, per germline (reference sequence). CDR3 in DNA: TGTGCCAGTAGAGCAGGGGGCTTGAACACTGAAGCTTTCTTT. Amino acid sequence: CASRAGGLNTEAFF.

At least ten counts were recorded for this clonotype. A much larger clone is a single base away; this may be a read error. The CDR3 reads CAGSLLSSVYEQYF. CDR3 coding DNA: TGCGCCGGCAGCTTGCTCTCTAGCGTCTACGAGCAGTACTTC. The chain recombines TRBV5-1 with TRBJ2-7, with D possibly matching TRBD2 (6 bases). The CDR3 totals 14 residues. Germline assignment: CDR1 SGHRS and CDR2 YFSETQ.

In DNA, the CDR3 is TGTGCCACCAGCGAGACAGGTAGCACAGATACGCAGTATTTT. Translating it yields CATSETGSTDTQYF. The chain couples TRBV24-1 to TRBJ2-3, with D tentatively TRBD1 (6 bases). CDR1 and CDR2 from the germline V gene are KGHDR and SFDVKD. The CDR3 runs to 14 residues. Trimming cost V 7 bases and J 0 bases, with 10 bases left between them.